Below, one TCR beta chain is given with its context. Its cognate antigen is unknown. Primers for the PCR totalled 60 Vbeta and 13 Jbeta. The method was immunoSEQ multiplex PCR; TCRdb's version includes in-frame clones alone and lacks a portion of them. Among 98,000 or so clones listed, roughly 82% were seen once. The CDR3 is 14 residues long. Looked up from germline, CDR1 is MNHNY and CDR2 is SVGAGI (reference sequence). J gave up 7 bases and V 1 base, and 3 bases lay outside the gene matches. The sample is drawn from a study of cytomegalovirus exposure and HLA in healthy donors. The wider study: One earlier analysis, a look at approximately 190 million T cells, found about 110 million unique TCR beta sequences.

Study-wide results and caveats: Some public TCRs appeared in many individuals, while most sequences were rare. For most TCR beta V segments, an earlier analysis put the productive rate at about 90% or about 30% of the time. Cytomegalovirus-associated status was assigned to more than 150 TCR beta chains.

The material sequenced was PBMCs. This TCR was recovered from a human donor in good health. This sequence joins TRBV6-6 and TRBJ1-2; 10 bases align to TRBD1. For the CDR3, the DNA is TGTGCCAGCAGTTACTTCGACAGGGGGCTTGGCTACACCTTC. Translated, it gives CASSYFDRGLGYTF.